This T cell receptor beta chain was found in a study of cytomegalovirus exposure and HLA in healthy donors. The PCR had 60 Vbeta and 13 Jbeta primers. Some clones are missing from TCRdb's copy, which holds only in-frame ones; the method was immunoSEQ multiplex PCR. Of around 120,000 clones listed, around 79% are singletons. Concerning this clone: Its antigen remains unidentified.

General observations from the study: One variant, a missense change in DCLRE1C, was linked in a later analysis to TCR beta V- and J-gene trimming. In a later analysis, DRB1 alleles had the most associated TCRs; HLA-C alleles the fewest. Reported findings show TCR beta sequences accurately forecast HLA-A and HLA-B alleles in most subjects.

This CDR3 spans 13 amino acids. V gave up 3 bases and J gave up 5 bases, with 10 bases separating them. The germline gives CDR1 KGHSH, CDR2 LQKENI. The specimen was PBMCs. The chain employs TRBV18 and TRBJ2-5; D might be TRBD2 (6 bases). This TCR was sampled from a woman in her twenties or thirties in good health and CMV-seropositive. The CDR3 protein is CASSPAGRETQYF. DNA of the CDR3: TGTGCCAGCTCACCCGCAGGGAGGGAGACCCAGTACTTC.